Here is one TCR beta chain with its context. One end of the junction does not line up with germline, which may come from a read error. Germline assignment: CDR1 MNHNS and CDR2 SASEGT. CDR3 length: 13 amino acids. The sample originates from a study of tumor-infiltrating lymphocytes in oesophageal squamous cell carcinoma. From the PCR reads, TCRdb called clonotypes with MiXCR, one entry per CDR3 protein. The sample lists 7,000 to 9,000 distinct CDR3 sequences, 15% to 17% occurring once. The clonotype comes from a male donor with esophageal squamous cell carcinoma. The chain employs TRBV6-1 and TRBJ2-5; possible D gene TRBD1, 6 bases. The specimen was blood. The CDR3 region is CASSHGQSSPLHF. The CDR3 DNA reads as TGTGCCAGCAGTCACGGACAGAGTTCACCCCTCCACTTC.